This T cell receptor beta chain comes out of a study of control samples from healthy donors and cancer patients. Using immunoSEQ multiplex PCR, the repertoire was profiled, and TCRdb retains in-frame clones only, with some absent. The data show some 150,000 clones, approximately 94% seen once. CDR1 and CDR2 (germline): MNHEY, SMNVEV (reference sequence). V trimming: 6 bases; J trimming: 5 bases; junction bases outside the gene matches: 7. The CDR3 runs to 15 residues. Sequenced material: PBMCs. V gene TRBV27 combines with J gene TRBJ1-5, with 10 bases that match TRBD1. The source is a man aged 55-75 years with colorectal cancer. The CDR3 DNA sequence: TGTGCCAGCAGGGGCGGGACAGGGGCGGATCAGCCCCAGCATTTT. It codes for CASRGGTGADQPQHF.